Below, 7 T cell receptor beta chains from the same sample are listed, as sequenced in a study of Graves' ophthalmopathy and Graves' hyperthyroidism. RNA transcripts yielded amplified TCR beta CDR3 regions. Second-round multiplex PCR followed a first-round RT-PCR using HTBI primers. One entry per CDR3 protein, called by TCRdb with MiXCR from the multiplex PCR reads. The table lists about 380,000 distinct CDR3 sequences, roughly 15% of them singletons, with about 7.3% in the top ten. Sequencing was done on a sample of peripheral blood. The receptors were sampled from a woman between 18 and 29 years old with stable Graves' hyperthyroidism.

This clonotype was counted ten times or more. The rearrangement links TRBV13 to TRBJ2-7; TRBD1 matches 12 bases. There are 15 residues in the CDR3. V was clipped by 2 bases and J by 4 bases; unmatched bases: 3. CDR1 PRHDT and CDR2 FYEKMQ come from the germline V gene (reference sequence). The CDR3: CASSLPGQGAYEQYF. The CDR3 DNA reads as TGTGCCAGCAGCTTACCGGGACAGGGGGCGTACGAGCAGTACTTC. Together with reference TRBV13 and TRBJ2-7, the CDR3 gives the full variable domain: AAGVIQSPRHLIKEKRETATLKCYPIPRHDTVYWYQQGPGQDPQFLISFYEKMQSDKGSIPDRFSAQQFSDYHSELNMSSLELGDSALYFCASSLPGQGAYEQYFGPGTRLTVT.

This clonotype was seen just once. The chain combines TRBV25-1 with TRBJ1-2; TRBD1 matches at 8 bases. J was trimmed by 6 bases and V by 8 bases; bases with no gene match: 11. This CDR3 has 14 residues. CDR1 and CDR2 (germline): MGHDK, SYGVNS. CDR3 sequence reads: CASPGQGGGDGYTF. In nucleotides, the CDR3 is TGTGCCAGCCCCGGACAGGGCGGAGGGGATGGCTACACCTTC.

This clonotype was found many times. The chain links TRBV7-8 to TRBJ2-7, with D hard to call. This CDR3 region has 14 residues. V lost 2 bases to trimming and J lost 5 bases, with 13 bases between them. CDR1 SGHVS and CDR2 FQNEAQ come from the germline V gene. The CDR3 DNA sequence: TGTGCCAGCAGCTTACTAGGCCCCACGGACGAGCAGTACTTC. It translates to CASSLLGPTDEQYF.

As concerns this clonotype: A much larger clone differs by one base, so this may be a read error. The gene calls are TRBV7-8 and TRBJ1-5, with D perhaps matching TRBD1 (5 bases). The CDR3 sequence is 18 residues long. Germline CDR1 reads SGHVS; CDR2 reads FQNEAQ. CDR3 nucleotides: TGTGCCAACAGCTTAGCGTCCGGGACGGCCTATAGCAATCAGCCCCAGCATTTT. Protein: CANSLASGTAYSNQPQHF.

The rearrangement links TRBV10-1 to TRBJ2-7, with 12 bases aligning to TRBD2. CDR3 length equals 15 residues. In germline, CDR1 is WNHNN, CDR2 SYGVQD (reference sequence). V lost 6 bases, J lost 5 bases, and 8 bases stayed unmatched. CDR3 sequence: CASSGRTSGVHEQYF. The CDR3 DNA reads as TGCGCCAGCAGCGGAAGGACTAGCGGGGTCCACGAGCAGTACTTC.

This clonotype was recorded at least ten times. The V gene is TRBV6-2 or TRBV6-3, the J gene TRBJ1-2; TRBD1 matches at 8 bases. This CDR3 is 12 amino acids long. Germline loops: CDR1 MNHEY, CDR2 SVGEGT. V trimming: 6 bases; J trimming: 4 bases; junction bases outside the gene matches: 1. The CDR3 sequence is CASRGQVYGYTF. CDR3 DNA sequence: TGTGCCAGCAGGGGACAGGTCTATGGCTACACCTTC.

This clonotype has a count of ten or more. This chain links TRBV7-8 with TRBJ1-5; the D gene is possibly TRBD1 (5 bases). Trimming shortened V by 0 bases and J by 4 bases, and 16 bases separated the two germline ends. Germline assignment: CDR1 SGHVS and CDR2 FQNEAQ. This CDR3 is 17 amino acids long. CDR3 in DNA: TGTGCCAGCAGCTTAGCGCGCTCCCCGGGGGGAAATCAGCCCCAGCATTTT. Translating gives CASSLARSPGGNQPQHF.